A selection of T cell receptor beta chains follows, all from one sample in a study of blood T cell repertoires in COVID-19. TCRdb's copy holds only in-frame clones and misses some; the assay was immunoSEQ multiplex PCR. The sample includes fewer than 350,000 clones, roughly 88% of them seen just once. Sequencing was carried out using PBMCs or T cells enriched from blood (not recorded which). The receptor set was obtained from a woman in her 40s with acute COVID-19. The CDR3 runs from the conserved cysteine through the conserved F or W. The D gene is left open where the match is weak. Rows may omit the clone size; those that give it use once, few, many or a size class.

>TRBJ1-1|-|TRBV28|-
CASTSSLGARGDTEAFF
TGTGCCAGCACCTCGTCCTTAGGAGCCCGCGGGGATACTGAAGCTTTCTTT
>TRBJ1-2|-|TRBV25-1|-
CASSEDTTYGYTF
TGTGCCAGCAGTGAAGACACAACCTATGGCTACACCTTC
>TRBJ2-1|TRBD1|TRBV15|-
CATSRGQGRSGNEQFF
TGTGCCACCAGCAGGGGACAGGGTAGGTCGGGTAATGAGCAGTTCTTC
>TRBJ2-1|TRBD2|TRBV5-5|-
CASSTQPLAGFYNEQFF
TGTGCCAGCAGCACCCAACCCCTAGCGGGATTCTACAATGAGCAGTTCTTC
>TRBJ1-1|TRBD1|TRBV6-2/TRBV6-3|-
CASSYAGGDNTEAFF
TGTGCCAGCAGTTACGCAGGGGGCGATAACACTGAAGCTTTCTTT
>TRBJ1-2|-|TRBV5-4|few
CASSVYRENYGYTF
TGTGCCAGCAGCGTCTACAGGGAAAACTATGGCTACACCTTC
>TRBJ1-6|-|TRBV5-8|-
CASSLGRLSLHF
TGTGCCAGCAGCTTGGGGCGGTTGTCCCTCCACTTT
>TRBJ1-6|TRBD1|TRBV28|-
CASSDDRAPVNSPLHF
TGTGCCAGCAGCGATGACAGGGCTCCGGTGAATTCACCCCTCCACTTT
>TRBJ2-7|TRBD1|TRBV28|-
CASSLAGTGGHEQYF
TGTGCCAGCAGTTTGGCCGGGACAGGCGGGCACGAGCAGTACTTC
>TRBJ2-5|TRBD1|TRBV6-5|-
CASRRGQGGTQYF
TGTGCCAGCAGACGGGGACAGGGAGGGACCCAGTACTTC
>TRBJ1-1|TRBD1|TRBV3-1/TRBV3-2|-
CASSPGGTNTEAFF
TGTGCCAGCAGCCCAGGGGGAACGAACACTGAAGCTTTCTTT
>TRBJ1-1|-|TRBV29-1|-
CSYLAGGTEAFF
TGCAGCTACCTCGCGGGGGGCACTGAAGCTTTCTTT
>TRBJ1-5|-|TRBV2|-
CASSGRFSNQPQHF
TGTGCCAGCAGTGGTCGTTTCAGCAATCAGCCCCAGCATTTT
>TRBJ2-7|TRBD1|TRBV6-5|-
CASSYSETGTSYEQYF
TGTGCCAGCAGTTACTCCGAGACAGGGACCTCCTACGAGCAGTACTTC
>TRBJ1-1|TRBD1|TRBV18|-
CASSRGEGAAEAFF
TGTGCCAGCTCACGGGGAGAGGGGGCGGCTGAAGCTTTCTTT
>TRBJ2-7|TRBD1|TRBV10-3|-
CAISGRQGIDEQYF
TGTGCCATCAGTGGGAGACAGGGGATCGACGAGCAGTACTTC
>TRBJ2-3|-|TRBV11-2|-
CASSLTTRVDTQYF
TGTGCCAGCAGCTTAACGACTAGGGTGGATACGCAGTATTTT
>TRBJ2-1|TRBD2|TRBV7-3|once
CASSPTREYNEQFF
TGTGCCAGCAGCCCGACGCGGGAGTACAATGAGCAGTTCTTC
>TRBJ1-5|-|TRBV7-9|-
CASSLEGEGQPQHF
TGTGCCAGCAGCTTAGAAGGGGAGGGTCAGCCCCAGCATTTT
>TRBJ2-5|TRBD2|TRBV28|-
CASRRSGGQETQYF
TGTGCCAGCCGTCGTAGCGGGGGCCAAGAGACCCAGTACTTC
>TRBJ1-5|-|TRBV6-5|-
CASSPDSSNQPQHF
TGTGCCAGCAGTCCGGACAGTAGCAATCAGCCCCAGCATTTT
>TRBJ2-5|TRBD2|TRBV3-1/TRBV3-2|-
CASSQDGRLRGGETQYF
TGTGCCAGCAGCCAAGATGGGAGACTCCGGGGGGGAGAGACCCAGTACTTC
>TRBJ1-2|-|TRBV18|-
CASSPDSFNYGYTF
TGTGCCAGCTCACCGGACAGCTTTAACTATGGCTACACCTTC
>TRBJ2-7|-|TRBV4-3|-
CASSLAFGEYEQYF
TGCGCCAGCAGCCTAGCCTTCGGGGAATACGAGCAGTACTTC
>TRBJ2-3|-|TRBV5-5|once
CASISRTVSTDTQYF
TGTGCCAGCATCTCTAGGACAGTTAGCACAGATACGCAGTATTTT
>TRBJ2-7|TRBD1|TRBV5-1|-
CASSVGQGRYEQYF
TGCGCCAGCAGCGTCGGACAGGGTAGGTACGAGCAGTACTTC
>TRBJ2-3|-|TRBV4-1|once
CASSQVGDQHQYF
TGCGCCAGCAGCCAAGTCGGAGACCAACACCAGTATTTT